The 8 T cell receptor beta chains presented below share a single source sample, sequenced in a study of T cell responses to AZD1222 COVID-19 vaccine. TCRdb keeps only in-frame clones here, not all; method: immunoSEQ multiplex PCR. The table has 90,000 to 100,000 clones, around 90% seen once. Sequenced here: peripheral blood, sampled on day 0 of AZD1222 vaccination. These receptors came from an adult in good health.

The chain couples TRBV5-4 to TRBJ2-3; 9 nucleotides line up with TRBD2. Germline-derived CDR1 and CDR2 are SGHNT and YYREEE (reference sequence). Trimming removed 1 base from V and 3 bases from J; junction bases left unmatched: 18. The CDR3 is made up of 20 amino acids. In DNA form, the CDR3 reads TGTGCCAGCAGCTTGTGGCTTTGGGCGGGAGGGCCCTTCAGGACAGATACGCAGTATTTT. As protein: CASSLWLWAGGPFRTDTQYF.

The chain's CDR3 is CASSPRASGSDNEQFF. The CDR3 DNA is TGTGCCAGCAGCCCCAGGGCTAGCGGGTCCGACAATGAGCAGTTCTTC. The rearrangement joins TRBV21-1 to TRBJ2-1; the DNA was not used to check the table's D call, TRBD2. TRBV21-1 is a documented pseudogene. The CDR3 runs to 16 residues.

The chain uses TRBV2 and TRBJ2-1; D possibly corresponds to TRBD2 (5 bases). Between the trimmed V and J ends, which lost 7 bases and 10 bases, there was a span of 8 bases. CDR3 length equals 10 residues. In germline, CDR1 is SNHLY, CDR2 FYNNEI. Here the CDR3 reads CASKREEQFF. The CDR3 DNA follows: TGTGCCAGCAAGAGGGAGGAGCAGTTCTTC.

V usage is TRBV7-9 and J usage is TRBJ1-3, with 9 bases that match TRBD1. Per germline, CDR1 SEHNR and CDR2 FQNEAQ (reference sequence). There are 19 residues in the CDR3. Losses at the gene ends were 4 bases for V and 2 bases for J; bases not matched to a gene: 15. The CDR3 bases are TGTGCCAGCAGCTCCACAGGGGGCGCGGATAGAGGGGCTGGAAACACCATATATTTT. Its translation is CASSSTGGADRGAGNTIYF. Full variable domain (outside the CDR3, taken from reference TRBV7-9 and TRBJ1-3): DTGVSQNPRHKITKRGQNVTFRCDPISEHNRLYWYRQTLGQGPEFLTYFQNEAQLEKSRLLSDRFSAERPKGSFSTLEIQRTEQGDSAMYLCASSSTGGADRGAGNTIYFGEGSWLTVV.

This chain joins TRBV18 and TRBJ2-7, with D unclear. The CDR3 consists of 15 residues. Germline V lookup: CDR1 KGHSH, CDR2 LQKENI. The V end lost 6 bases, the J end lost 5 bases, and 20 bases lay between the germline ends. The CDR3 sequence: CASSPKPPSSNEQYF. DNA for the CDR3: TGTGCCAGCTCTCCAAAACCCCCTAGTTCCAACGAGCAGTACTTC.

This sequence joins TRBV19 and TRBJ1-2; D perhaps matches TRBD1 (6 bases). V was cut by 4 bases and J by 6 bases, with 12 bases left in between. The germline gives CDR1 LNHDA, CDR2 SQIVND (reference sequence). This CDR3 region has 13 residues. CDR3 amino acids: CASSTRGQHGYTF. CDR3 bases: TGTGCCAGTAGTACCCGTGGACAGCATGGCTACACCTTC.

The rearrangement links TRBV19 to TRBJ2-3, with TRBD2 matching 9 bases. The CDR3 contains 20 residues. Germline lookup yields CDR1 LNHDA and CDR2 SQIVND (reference sequence). The trim removed 2 bases at V and 1 base at J, leaving 16 bases unmatched. CDR3 loop: CASSIPHGGRGPGGTDTQYF. The CDR3 bases are TGTGCCAGTAGTATACCCCATGGCGGGAGGGGCCCGGGTGGCACAGATACGCAGTATTTT.

The chain couples TRBV7-9 to TRBJ2-7; TRBD2 agrees at 10 bases. The V segment lost 7 bases and the J segment 4 bases; nucleotides outside the gene matches: 4. This CDR3 is built from 13 residues. CDR1 and CDR2 (germline): SEHNR, FQNEAQ (reference sequence). The CDR3 region has the DNA TGTGCCAGCACCCCTAGCGGGAGATACGAGCAGTACGTC. This translates into CASTPSGRYEQYV.